This T cell receptor (beta chain) appears in the sequencing data of a study of blood T cell repertoires in COVID-19. Looking at the study overall: COVID-19 samples collected from the United States, Italy and Spain covered acute and convalescent phases. T cells, B-cell-depleted T cells, or PBMCs provided the cDNA or gDNA that served as material.

Enrolled through a virtual design, the participants were between 18 and 89 years of age and came from about two dozen US areas. Allocation to cohorts depended on clinical history reported by the participants. Clones were read by immunoSEQ multiplex PCR, and TCRdb kept only the in-frame ones, dropping some. Of approximately 140,000 clones listed, 70% to 90% are singletons. The germline CDR1 and CDR2 sequences are LNHDA and SQIVND (reference sequence). With 5 bases removed from V and 4 bases from J, the gap between germline ends came to 11 bases. This CDR3 region has 14 residues. The source of this sequence is a woman in her twenties or thirties with acute COVID-19. This chain joins TRBV19 and TRBJ2-2; no definite D call. Sequenced: PBMCs or T cells enriched from blood (not recorded which). The CDR3 DNA follows: TGTGCCAGTAGTTTCCAGGTTTTCACCGGGGAGCTGTTTTTT. Protein sequence: CASSFQVFTGELFF.